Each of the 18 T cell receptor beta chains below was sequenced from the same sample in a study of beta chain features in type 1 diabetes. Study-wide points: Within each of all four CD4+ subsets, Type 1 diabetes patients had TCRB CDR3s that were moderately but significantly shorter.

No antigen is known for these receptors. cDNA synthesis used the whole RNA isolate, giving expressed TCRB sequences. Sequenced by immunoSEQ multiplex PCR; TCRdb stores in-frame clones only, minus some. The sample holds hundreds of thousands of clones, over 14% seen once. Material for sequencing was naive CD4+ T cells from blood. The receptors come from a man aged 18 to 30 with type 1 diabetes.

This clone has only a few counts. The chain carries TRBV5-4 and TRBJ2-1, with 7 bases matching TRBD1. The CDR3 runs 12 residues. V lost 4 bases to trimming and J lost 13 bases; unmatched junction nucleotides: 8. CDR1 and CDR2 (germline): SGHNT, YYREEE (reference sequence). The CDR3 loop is CASSNNRGDQFF. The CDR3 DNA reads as TGTGCCAGCAGCAACAACAGGGGTGACCAGTTCTTC.

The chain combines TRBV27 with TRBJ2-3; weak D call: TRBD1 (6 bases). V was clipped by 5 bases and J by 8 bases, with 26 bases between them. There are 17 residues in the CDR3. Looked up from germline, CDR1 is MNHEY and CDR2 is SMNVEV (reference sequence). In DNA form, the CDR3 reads TGTGCCAGCAGTCCTACCGCGCGGACAGCGGTAATTGGTACGCAGTATTTT. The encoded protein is CASSPTARTAVIGTQYF.

Here the CDR3 DNA reads TGTGCCAGCAGCTTGGATCAGACAGATACGCAGTATTTT. This sequence encodes CASSLDQTDTQYF. The chain carries TRBV5-6 and TRBJ2-3; D gene unclear. V was cut by 0 bases and J by 3 bases, with 5 bases left in between. Germline V CDR1 and CDR2: SGHDT, YYEEEE. The CDR3 is 13 residues long.

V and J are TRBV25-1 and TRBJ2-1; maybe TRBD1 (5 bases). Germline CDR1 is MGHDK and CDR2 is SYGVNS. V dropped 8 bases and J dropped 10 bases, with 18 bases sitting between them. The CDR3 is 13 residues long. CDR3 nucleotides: TGTGCCAGCCGACGGACATTTTCTCAGGAGCAGTTCTTC. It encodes CASRRTFSQEQFF.

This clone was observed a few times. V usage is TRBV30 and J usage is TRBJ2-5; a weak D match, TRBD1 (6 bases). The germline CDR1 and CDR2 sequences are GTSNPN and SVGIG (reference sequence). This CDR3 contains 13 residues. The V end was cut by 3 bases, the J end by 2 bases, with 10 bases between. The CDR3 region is CAWRNTGQETQYF. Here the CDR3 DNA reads TGTGCCTGGAGAAACACAGGGCAAGAGACCCAGTACTTC.

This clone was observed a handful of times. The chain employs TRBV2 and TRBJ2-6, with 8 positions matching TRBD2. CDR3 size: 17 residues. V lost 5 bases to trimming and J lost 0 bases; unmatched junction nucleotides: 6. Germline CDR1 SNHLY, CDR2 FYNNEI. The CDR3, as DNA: TGTGCCAGCAGTTTCGGGGGGGTCCTCTCTGGGGCCAACGTCCTGACTTTC. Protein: CASSFGGVLSGANVLTF.

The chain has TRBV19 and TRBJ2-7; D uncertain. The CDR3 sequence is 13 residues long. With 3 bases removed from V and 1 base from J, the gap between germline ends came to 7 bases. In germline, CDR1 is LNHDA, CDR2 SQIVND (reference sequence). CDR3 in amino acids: CASSIHGSYEQYF. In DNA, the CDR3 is TGTGCCAGTAGTATCCACGGGTCCTACGAGCAGTACTTC.

The CDR3 region is CASSFERAYNEQFF. As DNA, the CDR3 is TGTGCCAGCAGTTTCGAGCGGGCATACAATGAGCAGTTCTTC. The chain couples TRBV28 to TRBJ2-1, with a possible D match to TRBD2 (6 bases). Trimming shortened V by 3 bases and J by 4 bases, and 10 bases separated the two germline ends. CDR3 length equals 14 residues. From germline, CDR1 is MDHEN and CDR2 SYDVKM. Filled out from reference TRBV28 and TRBJ2-1, the complete variable domain reads DVKVTQSSRYLVKRTGEKVFLECVQDMDHENMFWYRQDPGLGLRLIYFSYDVKMKEKGDIPEGYSVSREKKERFSLILESASTNQTSMYLCASSFERAYNEQFFGPGTRLTVL.

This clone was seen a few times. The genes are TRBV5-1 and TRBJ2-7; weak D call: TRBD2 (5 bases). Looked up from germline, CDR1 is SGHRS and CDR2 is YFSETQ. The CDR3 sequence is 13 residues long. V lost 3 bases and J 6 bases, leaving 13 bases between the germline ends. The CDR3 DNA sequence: TGCGCCAGCAGCTCGGCAGGCGAGGGCGAGCAGTACTTC. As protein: CASSSAGEGEQYF.

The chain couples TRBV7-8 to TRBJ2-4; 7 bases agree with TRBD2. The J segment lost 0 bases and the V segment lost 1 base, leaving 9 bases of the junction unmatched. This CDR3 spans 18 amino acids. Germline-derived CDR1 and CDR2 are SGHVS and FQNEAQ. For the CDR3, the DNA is TGTGCCAGCAGCTTAGGTTCCCCGGGGAGGGTAGCCAAAAACATTCAGTACTTC. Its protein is CASSLGSPGRVAKNIQYF.

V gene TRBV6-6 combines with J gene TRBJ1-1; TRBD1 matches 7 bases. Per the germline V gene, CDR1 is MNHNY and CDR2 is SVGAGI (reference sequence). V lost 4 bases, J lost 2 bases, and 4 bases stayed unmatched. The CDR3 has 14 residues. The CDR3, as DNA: TGTGCCAGCAGTTCCTGGACAGGCAACACTGAAGCTTTCTTT. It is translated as CASSSWTGNTEAFF.

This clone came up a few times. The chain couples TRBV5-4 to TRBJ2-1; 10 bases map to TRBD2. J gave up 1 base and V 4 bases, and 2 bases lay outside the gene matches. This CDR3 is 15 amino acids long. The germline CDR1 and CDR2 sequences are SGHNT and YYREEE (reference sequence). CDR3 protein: CASSPSGGSYNEQFF. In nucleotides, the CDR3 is TGTGCCAGCAGCCCTAGCGGGGGATCCTACAATGAGCAGTTCTTC.

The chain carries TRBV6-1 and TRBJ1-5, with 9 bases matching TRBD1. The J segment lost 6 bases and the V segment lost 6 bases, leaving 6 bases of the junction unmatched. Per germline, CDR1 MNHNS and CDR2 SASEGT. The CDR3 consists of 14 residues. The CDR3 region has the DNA TGTGCCAGCAGCGAGGGACAGGGAAGTCAGCCCCAGCATTTT. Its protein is CASSEGQGSQPQHF.

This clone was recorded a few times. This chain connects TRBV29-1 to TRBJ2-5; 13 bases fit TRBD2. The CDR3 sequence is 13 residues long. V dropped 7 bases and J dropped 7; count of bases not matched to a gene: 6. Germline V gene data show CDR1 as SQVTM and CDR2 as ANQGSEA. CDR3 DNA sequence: TGCAGCGGGACTAGCGGGAGATCGCGGACCCAGTACTTC. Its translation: CSGTSGRSRTQYF.

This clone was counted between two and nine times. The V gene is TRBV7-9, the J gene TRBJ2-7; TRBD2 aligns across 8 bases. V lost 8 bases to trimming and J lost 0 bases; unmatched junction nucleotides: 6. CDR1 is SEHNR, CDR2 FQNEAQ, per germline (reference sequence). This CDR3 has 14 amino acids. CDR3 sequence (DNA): TGTGCCAGCGATTTGGGGACTAGCTCCTACGAGCAGTACTTC. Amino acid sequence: CASDLGTSSYEQYF.

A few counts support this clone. CDR3 nucleotide sequence: TGTGCCAGCAGTTCCCTAGACGTCGGTACGCAGTATTTT. Translating it yields CASSSLDVGTQYF. The V gene is TRBV27, the J gene TRBJ2-3; the D is unclear. The V gene lost 4 bases and the J gene lost 8 bases, with 13 bases spanning the gap. CDR3 length: 13 residues. Germline V gene lookup returns CDR1 MNHEY and CDR2 SMNVEV (reference sequence).

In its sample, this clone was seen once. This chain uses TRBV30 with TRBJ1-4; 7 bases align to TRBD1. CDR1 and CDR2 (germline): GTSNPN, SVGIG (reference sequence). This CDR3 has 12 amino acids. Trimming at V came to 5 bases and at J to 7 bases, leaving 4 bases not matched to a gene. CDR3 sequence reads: CAWSEGAEKLFF. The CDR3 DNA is TGTGCCTGGTCAGAGGGGGCTGAAAAACTGTTTTTT. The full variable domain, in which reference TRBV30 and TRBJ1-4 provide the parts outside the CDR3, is SQTIHQWPATLVQPVGSPLSLECTVEGTSNPNLYWYRQAAGRGLQLLFYSVGIGQISSEVPQNLSASRPQDRQFILSSKKLLLSDSGFYLCAWSEGAEKLFFGSGTQLSVL.

This CDR3 is CASSLWSSGLAGLHYEQYF. The CDR3 DNA reads as TGTGCCAGCAGTTTATGGTCATCGGGACTAGCGGGTTTGCACTACGAGCAGTACTTC. The J gene is TRBJ2-7, the V gene TRBV28; 12 bases agree with TRBD2. J was trimmed by 3 bases and V by 0 bases; bases with no gene match: 12. Germline V gene data show CDR1 as MDHEN and CDR2 as SYDVKM. The CDR3 is made up of 19 amino acids.